Listed below are T cell receptor beta chains from one sample, sequenced in a study of T-cell reconstitution after alpha-beta-depleted transplantation in children. TCRdb analysed the PCR reads with MiXCR anew, one entry per CDR3 protein. The data show around 960,000 distinct CDR3 sequences, with roughly 29% seen just once and over 25% held by the top ten. Material: PBMCs, mostly from graft donor cells, obtained 360 days after TCRalphabeta/CD19-depleted stem cell transplant. These TCRs come from a boy under two years old who had a stem cell transplant for SCID, so the T cells may come from the graft donor. The CDR3 runs from the conserved cysteine through the conserved F or W. A D gene is named only where the DNA matches it firmly. A clone size is listed for some rows: how often the clone was seen (once, few, many), or a class if it is expanded.

j_gene,abundance,v_gene,d_gene,CDR3nt,CDR3aa
TRBJ2-5,once,TRBV6-2/TRBV6-3,-,TGTGCCAGCAACGGACGGATGGGGGGCGGAGGAGAGACCCAGTACTTC,CASNGRMGGGGETQYF
TRBJ2-5,few,TRBV5-1,TRBD1,TGCGCCAGCAGCTCGGGACAGGCGGAGACCCAGTACTTC,CASSSGQAETQYF
TRBJ2-1,few,TRBV12-3/TRBV12-4,TRBD2,TGTGCCAGCAGTTTGAGGACTAGCGCTTACAATGAGCAGTTCTTC,CASSLRTSAYNEQFF
TRBJ2-2,-,TRBV20-1,TRBD2,TGCAGTGCTAGAAGGACTAGCGGGGGGTTGTTTTTT,CSARRTSGGLFF
TRBJ2-5,few,TRBV25-1,TRBD2,TGTGCCAGCAGTGAATTGTTGGGGGGGGAAGAGACCCAGTACTTC,CASSELLGGEETQYF
TRBJ2-3,-,TRBV7-9,-,TGTGCCAGCAGCTCACGGGGGCTCCCCACAGATACGCAGTATTTT,CASSSRGLPTDTQYF
TRBJ2-5,once,TRBV5-1,TRBD2,TGCGCCAGCACATTGAGGACTAGCGGTCCTCAGGAGACCCAGTACTTC,CASTLRTSGPQETQYF
TRBJ2-7,-,TRBV29-1,-,TGCAGCGTCCCGGGACGGGGGATTGGGACCTACGAGCAGTACTTC,CSVPGRGIGTYEQYF
TRBJ1-3,-,TRBV9,-,TGTGCCAGCAGCGCCGTCCACTCTGGAAACACCATATATTTT,CASSAVHSGNTIYF
TRBJ2-1,-,TRBV6-5,-,TGTGCCAGCGGGGACGGACCGAATGAGCAGTTCTTC,CASGDGPNEQFF
TRBJ2-5,-,TRBV6-5,TRBD1,TGTGCCAGCAGTTCTCGGACAGGGGGCCAAGAGACCCAGTACTTC,CASSSRTGGQETQYF
TRBJ2-6,-,TRBV7-6,-,TGTGCCAGCAGCCCGGGTGTGCGTGGGGCCAACGTCCTGACTTTC,CASSPGVRGANVLTF
TRBJ2-1,-,TRBV7-9,TRBD1,TGTGCCAGCAGCTTAAGGGGGACAGGAGGTCACTACAATGAGCAGTTCTTC,CASSLRGTGGHYNEQFF
TRBJ2-6,few,TRBV12-3/TRBV12-4,TRBD1,TGTGCCAGCAGTCCCCGGACAGGGGAGGTTTCTGGGGCCAACGTCCTGACTTTC,CASSPRTGEVSGANVLTF
TRBJ1-3,-,TRBV7-8,-,TGTGCCAGCAGCTTAGCGATGGGGAGCTCTGGAAACACCATATATTTT,CASSLAMGSSGNTIYF
TRBJ2-5,few,TRBV5-1,-,TGCGCCAGCAGCTTGGACAGGCGAGAGACCCAGTACTTC,CASSLDRRETQYF
TRBJ2-5,few,TRBV20-1,TRBD1,TGCAGTGGGACGCTGACAGGGAGCCAAGAGACCCAGTACTTC,CSGTLTGSQETQYF
TRBJ1-1,many,TRBV5-1,-,TGCGCCAGCAGCTTGAAGGGGCTCGGCACTGAAGCTTTCTTT,CASSLKGLGTEAFF
TRBJ2-2,-,TRBV6-2/TRBV6-3,TRBD2,TGTGCCAGCAGTTACGAAGCGGGGAAGCCCGGGGAGCTGTTTTTT,CASSYEAGKPGELFF
TRBJ2-2,-,TRBV30,TRBD2,TGTGCCTGGAGATCGGGACTAGCGGGGCCCGGGGAGCTGTTTTTT,CAWRSGLAGPGELFF
TRBJ2-5,-,TRBV11-2,TRBD2,TGTGCCAGCAGCTTAGATCGTAAACTAGCGGACCAAGAGACCCAGTACTTC,CASSLDRKLADQETQYF
TRBJ2-3,-,TRBV9,-,TGTGCCAGCAGCGCTAGGGGTTACCCTAGCACAGATACGCAGTATTTT,CASSARGYPSTDTQYF
TRBJ2-5,few,TRBV29-1,-,TGCAGCGTTGAAAGAGGGGCCTCCCAAGAGACCCAGTACTTC,CSVERGASQETQYF
TRBJ2-3,few,TRBV7-9,-,TGTGCCAGCAGTTTATTATCGGAGACGAGGGATACGCAGTATTTT,CASSLLSETRDTQYF
TRBJ2-1,-,TRBV5-1,TRBD2,TGCGCCAGCAGCTTGCCCAGCGGGGGGGCAGTTGAGCAGTTCTTC,CASSLPSGGAVEQFF
TRBJ1-4,-,TRBV5-1,TRBD1,TGCGCCAGCAGAACGGGACAGCCATTTAATGAAAAACTGTTTTTT,CASRTGQPFNEKLFF
TRBJ2-5,-,TRBV20-1,-,TGCAGTGCTATCCGGGACTCCCTCGGGGAGACCCAGTACTTC,CSAIRDSLGETQYF
TRBJ2-1,-,TRBV20-1,-,TGCAGTGCGAGGCGGGCAACAAACATCTACAATGAGCAGTTCTTC,CSARRATNIYNEQFF
TRBJ2-1,once,TRBV5-1,TRBD2,TGCGCCAGCAGCTTGGGGGGACTAGCCCTGGGGAATGAGCAGTTCTTC,CASSLGGLALGNEQFF
TRBJ2-7,-,TRBV12-3/TRBV12-4,-,TGTGCCAGCAGTTTTTATCGGGAGCAGTACTTC,CASSFYREQYF
TRBJ2-1,many,TRBV24-1,-,TGTGCCACCAGTACTCGGTACAATGAGCAGTTCTTC,CATSTRYNEQFF
TRBJ1-5,-,TRBV12-3/TRBV12-4,-,TGTGCCAGCACCTGGGGGTCCCCGGGTCAGCCCCAGCATTTT,CASTWGSPGQPQHF
TRBJ2-2,many,TRBV29-1,-,TGCAGCGTTTTCAACGGGGAGCTGTTTTTT,CSVFNGELFF
TRBJ2-1,few,TRBV7-6,-,TGTGCCAGCAGCTTAGAGCCTTATAATAACCACGGGGCGCAGTTCTTC,CASSLEPYNNHGAQFF
TRBJ1-5,-,TRBV28,-,TGTGCCAGCAGTTTCCAGATAAGCAATCAGCCCCAGCATTTT,CASSFQISNQPQHF
TRBJ2-2,-,TRBV11-2,TRBD1,TGTGCCAGCAGTTCAGGGGGCGTCCGGACCGGGGAGCTGTTTTTT,CASSSGGVRTGELFF
TRBJ2-7,-,TRBV29-1,-,TGCAGCGTTGAAGAGGGGGACGGAGTCCCCTACGAGCAGTACTTC,CSVEEGDGVPYEQYF
TRBJ2-7,many,TRBV20-1,-,TGCAGTGCTAGAGTTCAGGGCCAAGACTCCGAGCAGTACTTC,CSARVQGQDSEQYF
TRBJ2-5,-,TRBV4-1,-,TGCGCCAGCAGCCAAGTTATGGGGAGGCAAGAGACCCAGTACTTC,CASSQVMGRQETQYF
TRBJ2-2,-,TRBV6-5,-,TGTGCCAGCAGTCACCGGAGGGCCACCGGGGAGCTGTTTTTT,CASSHRRATGELFF
TRBJ2-5,-,TRBV3-1,TRBD2,TGTGCCACCAGCCAAGATTTTAGCGGGGGGGCGCGAGAGACCCAGTACTTC,CATSQDFSGGARETQYF
TRBJ2-3,few,TRBV12-3/TRBV12-4,TRBD2,TGTGCCAGCAGTCCCGCGGCTAGCGGGGGGGGCACAGATACGCAGTATTTT,CASSPAASGGGTDTQYF
TRBJ1-5,-,TRBV4-1,-,TGCGCCAGCAGCCAATGGAATATCAATCAGCCCCAGCATTTT,CASSQWNINQPQHF
TRBJ2-1,-,TRBV6-5,-,TGTGCCAGCAGTTTATACCCTCAGGGAATCTCCTACAATGAGCAGTTCTTC,CASSLYPQGISYNEQFF
TRBJ2-1,few,TRBV5-1,-,TGCGCCAGCAGCGTACCTTTAAATGAGCAGTTCTTC,CASSVPLNEQFF
TRBJ1-4,-,TRBV4-3,-,TGCGCCAGCAGCCAAGATAAAGTTACAGTAACAACTAATGAAAAACTGTTTTTT,CASSQDKVTVTTNEKLFF
TRBJ2-3,-,TRBV20-1,TRBD2,TGCAGTGCTCCACCAGCTCGGGGGAGGGCAGATACGCAGTATTTT,CSAPPARGRADTQYF
TRBJ2-1,few,TRBV10-3,TRBD2,TGTGCCATCAGTGAAGGTCTAGCGGGGGGGCGTTCCTACAATGAGCAGTTCTTC,CAISEGLAGGRSYNEQFF
TRBJ1-6,-,TRBV20-1,-,TGCAGTGCTTCCCCAGCGGGGACGAATTCACCCCTCCACTTT,CSASPAGTNSPLHF
TRBJ2-1,-,TRBV7-6,-,TGTGCCAGCAGCCTTGAGCCTACTAGGGCAAATGAGCAGTTCTTC,CASSLEPTRANEQFF